This TCR beta chain was sequenced for a study of blood T cell repertoires in COVID-19. Background on the study: Acute-phase and convalescent COVID-19 samples originated in the United States, Italy and Spain. PBMCs, B-cell-depleted T cells, or T cells were the source of the cDNA or gDNA that made up the material.

V was clipped by 2 bases and J by 3 bases; unmatched bases: 4. The CDR3 contains 14 residues. Germline-derived CDR1 and CDR2 are ENHRY and SYGVKD. Authors' analysis steps: Cell counts per sample came from amplifying reference gene primers. Profiled with immunoSEQ multiplex PCR; TCRdb holds only in-frame clones, not every one. V and J calls and clone size are as listed in that table; D and trimming were resolved from the DNA. This sample carries tens of thousands of clones, around four fifths of them seen once, and the ten largest clones take roughly 5.7%. This chain connects TRBV10-3 to TRBJ2-7; the match to TRBD1 covers 7 bases. The sequenced sample consisted of peripheral blood. The clonotype originates from a man in his 70s with acute or convalescent COVID-19. Here the CDR3 DNA reads TGTGCCATCAGTGAGGGGACAGAATACTACGAGCAGTACTTC. Residues: CAISEGTEYYEQYF.